Below are 3 T cell receptor beta chains sequenced from a single sample in a study of Graves' ophthalmopathy and Graves' hyperthyroidism. The TCR beta CDR3 regions underwent amplification from RNA transcripts. HTBI primers served in a first-round RT-PCR, which a second-round multiplex PCR followed. TCRdb recomputed calls from the multiplex PCR reads with MiXCR, one row per CDR3 protein. Here the sample spans 240,000 or so distinct CDR3 sequences, 45% being singletons. The sample was peripheral blood. All receptors come from an adult man with Graves' ophthalmopathy.

The chain combines TRBV4-1 with TRBJ2-5; D perhaps matches TRBD2 (6 bases). This CDR3 region has 19 residues. CDR1 and CDR2 from the germline V gene are MGHRA and YSYEKL. V shed 0 bases and J shed 4 bases, with 24 bases lying between them. The CDR3 loop is CASSQDMEGLEALSETQYF. The CDR3 DNA sequence: TGCGCCAGCAGCCAAGATATGGAGGGATTAGAAGCTCTTTCAGAGACCCAGTACTTC.

This clonotype was recorded at least ten times. CDR3 sequence: CAVRTEGGYTF. As DNA, the CDR3 is TGTGCCGTCCGGACAGAAGGGGGCTACACCTTC. The rearrangement joins TRBV7-3 to TRBJ1-2; maybe TRBD1 (6 bases). V was shortened by 11 bases and J by 8 bases, with 15 bases between the two germline ends. Germline loops: CDR1 SGHTA, CDR2 FQGTGA. The CDR3 length is 11 residues. Variable domain in full (rest from reference TRBV7-3 and TRBJ1-2): GAGVSQTPSNKVTEKGKYVELRCDPISGHTALYWYRQSLGQGPEFLIYFQGTGAADDSGLPNDRFFAVRPEGSVSTLKIQRTERGDSAVYLCAVRTEGGYTFGSGTRLTVV.

The rearrangement joins TRBV7-6 to TRBJ2-7; 11 nucleotides agree with TRBD1. Germline assignment: CDR1 SGHVS and CDR2 FNYEAQ. V lost 0 bases and J lost 3; bases outside the gene matches: 4. CDR3 length: 16 residues. The CDR3 region has the DNA TGTGCCAGCAGCTTAGCGCGCGGGACAGGGGGCTACGAGCAGTACTTC. As protein: CASSLARGTGGYEQYF. Based on the CDR3 plus reference TRBV7-6 and TRBJ2-7, the full variable domain is GAGVSQSPRYKVTKRGQDVALRCDPISGHVSLYWYRQALGQGPEFLTYFNYEAQQDKSGLPNDRFSAERPEGSISTLTIQRTEQRDSAMYRCASSLARGTGGYEQYFGPGTRLTVT.